These 25 T cell receptor beta chains were sequenced from one sample in a study of blood T cell repertoires in COVID-19. Measured with immunoSEQ multiplex PCR; TCRdb has only the in-frame clones, and not every one. Among 99,000 or so clones, roughly 80% were seen once, and the ten largest hold roughly 3.4%. The sequenced sample consisted of peripheral blood. Receptors were obtained from an elderly woman with active or convalescent COVID-19.

V usage is TRBV7-9 and J usage is TRBJ2-7; 9 positions agree with TRBD1. Losses at the gene ends were 1 base for V and 0 bases for J; bases not matched to a gene: 1. CDR1 and CDR2 (germline): SEHNR, FQNEAQ (reference sequence). CDR3 length: 15 amino acids. CDR3 bases: TGTGCCAGCAGCTTAGGACAGGGGGACTCCTACGAGCAGTACTTC. This gives the protein CASSLGQGDSYEQYF.

The rearrangement uses TRBV5-1 and TRBJ1-4, with D perhaps TRBD1 (6 bases). Germline values: CDR1 SGHRS, CDR2 YFSETQ. V shed 7 bases and J shed 7 bases, with 17 bases lying between them. The CDR3 length is 14 residues. The CDR3 loop is CASGKGGRSEKLFF. The CDR3, as DNA: TGCGCCAGCGGAAAAGGGGGTAGGAGTGAAAAACTGTTTTTT.

The chain uses TRBV7-9 and TRBJ1-3; 11 nucleotides line up with TRBD1. V trimming: 3 bases; J trimming: 4 bases; junction bases outside the gene matches: 5. CDR1 is SEHNR and CDR2 is FQNEAQ in the germline V gene (reference sequence). The length of the CDR3 is 16 residues. In DNA form, the CDR3 reads TGTGCCAGCAGCTTGCCGGGACAGGGGGGAGGAAACACCATATATTTT. It specifies CASSLPGQGGGNTIYF.

This clone was counted between two and nine times. V is TRBV11-2 and J is TRBJ2-3; 9 nucleotides line up with TRBD2. Germline V gene data show CDR1 as SGHAT and CDR2 as FQNNGV. The CDR3 contains 16 residues. V was pared by 5 bases and J by 0 bases, with 6 bases of the junction left unmatched. Here the CDR3 reads CASSGRLAASTDTQYF. The CDR3, as DNA: TGTGCCAGCAGCGGTCGACTAGCGGCTAGCACAGATACGCAGTATTTT.

V gene TRBV27 combines with J gene TRBJ1-5, with D maybe TRBD1 (5 bases). V was pared by 6 bases and J by 1 base, with 10 bases between. The germline CDR1 and CDR2 sequences are MNHEY and SMNVEV (reference sequence). CDR3 length equals 14 residues. For the CDR3, the DNA is TGTGCCAGCAGCCCCCAGGGAAGCAATCAGCCCCAGCATTTT. Translating it yields CASSPQGSNQPQHF.

This chain joins TRBV10-3 and TRBJ2-3, with TRBD1 as a possible D gene (5 bases). The length of the CDR3 is 15 residues. Germline V gene lookup returns CDR1 ENHRY and CDR2 SYGVKD. V lost 4 bases and J lost 2, with 13 bases in between. This chain's CDR3 is CAISVGTGYTDTQYF. As DNA, the CDR3 is TGTGCCATCAGTGTTGGAACAGGATACACAGATACGCAGTATTTT.

The CDR3 spells CATTLGGLTGELFF. CDR3 DNA sequence: TGTGCCACAACTCTCGGGGGACTAACCGGGGAGCTGTTTTTT. The chain combines TRBV7-9 with TRBJ2-2; 7 positions match TRBD2. This CDR3 is built from 14 residues. J was trimmed by 5 bases and V by 10 bases; bases with no gene match: 10. Germline CDR1 reads SEHNR; CDR2 reads FQNEAQ (reference sequence). The whole variable domain, filled in from reference TRBV7-9 and TRBJ2-2, reads DTGVSQNPRHKITKRGQNVTFRCDPISEHNRLYWYRQTLGQGPEFLTYFQNEAQLEKSRLLSDRFSAERPKGSFSTLEIQRTEQGDSAMYLCATTLGGLTGELFFGEGSRLTVL.

J is TRBJ1-1 and V is TRBV11-1; D gene unclear. The ends were cut back, 4 bases at V and 0 bases at J, with 15 bases in the middle. The CDR3 has 16 residues. CDR1 SGHAT and CDR2 FQDESV come from the germline V gene (reference sequence). Written as DNA, the CDR3 is TGTGCCAGCAGCTCCCCCCGTATGTCTGTGAACACTGAAGCTTTCTTT. As protein: CASSSPRMSVNTEAFF.

Only a few counts were recorded for this clone. V is TRBV4-1 and J is TRBJ2-7, with D unclear. Germline-derived CDR1 and CDR2 are MGHRA and YSYEKL. The CDR3 totals 11 residues. V lost 1 base and J 6 bases, leaving 4 bases between the germline ends. CDR3 region: CASSQVFEQYF. CDR3 nucleotides: TGCGCCAGCAGCCAAGTCTTCGAGCAGTACTTC.

The chain employs TRBV28 and TRBJ1-2; 9 bases map to TRBD1. The CDR3 has 17 amino acids. V was clipped by 6 bases and J by 2 bases; unmatched bases: 13. Germline CDR1 reads MDHEN; CDR2 reads SYDVKM. For the CDR3, the DNA is TGTGCCAGCAGCACTAGACAGGGGGGGAGTTTGAACTATGGCTACACCTTC. It specifies CASSTRQGGSLNYGYTF.

This sequence joins TRBV28 and TRBJ2-3, with 8 nucleotides matching TRBD1. From germline, CDR1 is MDHEN and CDR2 SYDVKM. The CDR3 sequence is 15 residues long. J gave up 5 bases and V 4 bases, and 8 bases lay outside the gene matches. In DNA form, the CDR3 reads TGTGCCAGCAGTTCCGCAGGGGGCAGGAGAGATACGCAGTATTTT. Translation gives CASSSAGGRRDTQYF.

V gene TRBV5-8 combines with J gene TRBJ1-1; D is unclear. Germline CDR1 is SGHTS and CDR2 is YDEGEE. Trimming took off 4 bases at V and 6 bases at J, with 22 bases between the two ends. CDR3 length: 16 amino acids. The CDR3 sequence: CASSPWRGGEVSEAFF. DNA for the CDR3: TGTGCCAGCAGCCCATGGCGGGGTGGGGAAGTATCTGAAGCTTTCTTT.

This sequence joins TRBV20-1 and TRBJ2-7, with 8 bases fitting TRBD1. Trimming removed 3 bases from V and 4 bases from J; junction bases left unmatched: 2. The germline gives CDR1 DFQATT, CDR2 SNEGSKA (reference sequence). The CDR3 consists of 12 residues. CDR3: CSASRTGYEQYF. As DNA, the CDR3 is TGCAGTGCTAGTCGGACAGGGTACGAGCAGTACTTC.

This clone was seen at least ten times. The chain carries TRBV11-2 and TRBJ1-2, with D perhaps TRBD1 (5 bases). V was clipped by 3 bases and J by 6 bases, with 8 bases between them. The CDR3 length is 12 residues. Germline V CDR1 and CDR2: SGHAT, FQNNGV. CDR3 residues: CASSLTEDGYTF. For the CDR3, the DNA is TGTGCCAGCAGCTTGACAGAGGATGGCTACACCTTC. The full variable domain, its missing parts supplied by reference TRBV11-2 and TRBJ1-2, is EAGVAQSPRYKIIEKRQSVAFWCNPISGHATLYWYQQILGQGPKLLIQFQNNGVVDDSQLPKDRFSAERLKGVDSTLKIQPAKLEDSAVYLCASSLTEDGYTFGSGTRLTVV.

The chain joins TRBV7-9 to TRBJ1-6; 9 bases line up with TRBD1. CDR3 length equals 14 residues. V shed 6 bases, J shed 6 bases, and the junction held 3 bases outside the gene matches. The germline V gene encodes CDR1 SEHNR and CDR2 FQNEAQ (reference sequence). The CDR3 sequence: CASSPGQGNSPLHF. The CDR3, as DNA: TGTGCCAGCAGTCCGGGACAGGGTAATTCACCCCTCCACTTT.

The J gene is TRBJ1-6, the V gene TRBV7-9; 8 bases match TRBD1. Germline-derived CDR1 and CDR2 are SEHNR and FQNEAQ (reference sequence). The V and J ends lost 5 bases and 7 bases, in that order; junction bases with no gene match: 7. The CDR3 runs to 15 residues. The CDR3 coding sequence is TGTGCCAGCAGCCATGTGACAGGGGAAAATTCACCCCTCCACTTT. Its translation: CASSHVTGENSPLHF.

The genes are TRBV2 and TRBJ2-7; D may be TRBD1 (6 bases). This CDR3 is built from 14 residues. The germline CDR1 and CDR2 sequences are SNHLY and FYNNEI. V was cut by 6 bases and J by 4 bases, with 16 bases left in between. The DNA for the CDR3 is TGTGCCAGCAGGGAGGTGGGGGCGCGGTACGAGCAGTACTTC. It yields the protein CASREVGARYEQYF. Together with reference TRBV2 and TRBJ2-7, the CDR3 gives the full variable domain: EPEVTQTPSHQVTQMGQEVILRCVPISNHLYFYWYRQILGQKVEFLVSFYNNEISEKSEIFDDQFSVERPDGSNFTLKIRSTKLEDSAMYFCASREVGARYEQYFGPGTRLTVT.

The CDR3 DNA follows: TGCGCCAGCAGCCAAGTGGATACAGGGGGCTATGGCTACACCTTC. The encoded protein is CASSQVDTGGYGYTF. V is TRBV4-1 and J is TRBJ1-2; 8 nucleotides agree with TRBD1. The CDR3 covers 15 residues. The junction had 5 bases not matched to a gene; V was cut back by 1 base and J by 4 bases. Germline loops: CDR1 MGHRA, CDR2 YSYEKL.

This chain links TRBV28 with TRBJ1-2, with D possibly being TRBD1 (6 bases). Germline CDR1 is MDHEN and CDR2 is SYDVKM. V lost 1 base and J 4 bases, leaving 10 bases between the germline ends. The CDR3 is 14 residues long. The CDR3, as DNA: TGTGCCAGCAGTTTATTACAGGGCGCCTATGGCTACACCTTC. It is translated as CASSLLQGAYGYTF.

This sequence joins TRBV29-1 and TRBJ2-3; a weak D match, TRBD2 (7 bases). CDR1 and CDR2 (germline): SQVTM, ANQGSEA. The CDR3 has 12 amino acids. Trimming took 8 bases from V and 8 from J, leaving 17 bases between them. CDR3 region: CSLTGGPGTQYF. DNA of the CDR3: TGCAGCCTAACGGGGGGCCCCGGTACGCAGTATTTT.

V is TRBV19 and J is TRBJ2-1; 8 bases map to TRBD1. Germline V lookup: CDR1 LNHDA, CDR2 SQIVND (reference sequence). Trimming took 7 bases from V and 4 from J; bases not matched to a gene: 9. The CDR3 runs to 15 residues. The CDR3 region has the DNA TGTGCCAGTACTAATACCGGGACAGGTTACAATGAGCAGTTCTTC. It specifies CASTNTGTGYNEQFF.

The chain combines TRBV6-2 or TRBV6-3 with TRBJ2-3; 9 bases are shared with TRBD2. The CDR3 is made up of 16 amino acids. The V segment lost 2 bases and the J segment 2 bases; nucleotides outside the gene matches: 5. Germline V lookup: CDR1 MNHEY, CDR2 SVGEGT. The CDR3 DNA reads TGTGCCAGCAGTTACCGACTAGCGGAGTACACAGATACGCAGTATTTT. It codes for CASSYRLAEYTDTQYF.

The gene calls are TRBV28 and TRBJ1-1; D might be TRBD1 (5 bases). The germline V gene encodes CDR1 MDHEN and CDR2 SYDVKM. The ends were cut back, 5 bases at V and 5 bases at J, with 9 bases in the middle. The CDR3 contains 12 residues. Here the CDR3 DNA reads TGTGCCAGCAGTGACAGAGAAACTGAAGCTTTCTTT. The encoded protein is CASSDRETEAFF.

The V and J genes are TRBV30 and TRBJ2-1; 12 positions match TRBD2. CDR3 length: 16 amino acids. V gave up 3 bases and J gave up 6 bases; unmatched junction bases: 9. Germline lookup yields CDR1 GTSNPN and CDR2 SVGIG (reference sequence). The CDR3 region has the DNA TGTGCCTGGAGGGTTTTAGGACTAGCGGGGTTCAATGAGCAGTTCTTC. Translated: CAWRVLGLAGFNEQFF.

V and J are TRBV27 and TRBJ2-3; TRBD1 matches at 7 bases. From germline, CDR1 is MNHEY and CDR2 SMNVEV (reference sequence). The CDR3 consists of 15 residues. J was trimmed by 2 bases and V by 3 bases; bases with no gene match: 5. The CDR3 nucleotides read TGTGCCAGCAGTTTCCGGGACAGAAACACAGATACGCAGTATTTT. This translates into CASSFRDRNTDTQYF.